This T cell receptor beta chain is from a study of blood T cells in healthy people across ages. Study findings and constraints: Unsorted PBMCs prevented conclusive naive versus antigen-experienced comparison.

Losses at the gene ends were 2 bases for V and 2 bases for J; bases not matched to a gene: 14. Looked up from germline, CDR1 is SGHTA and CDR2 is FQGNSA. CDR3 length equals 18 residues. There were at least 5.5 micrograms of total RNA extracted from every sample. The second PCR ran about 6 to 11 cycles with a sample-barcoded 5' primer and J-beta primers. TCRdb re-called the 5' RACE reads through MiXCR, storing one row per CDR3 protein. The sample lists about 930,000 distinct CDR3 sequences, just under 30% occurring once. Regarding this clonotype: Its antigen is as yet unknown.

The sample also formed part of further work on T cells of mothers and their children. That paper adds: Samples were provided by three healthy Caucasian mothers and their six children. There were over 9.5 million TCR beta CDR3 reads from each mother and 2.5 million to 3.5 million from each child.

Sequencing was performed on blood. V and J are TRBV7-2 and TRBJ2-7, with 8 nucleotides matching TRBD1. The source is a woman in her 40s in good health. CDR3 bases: TGTGCCAGCAGCTTACACCTAACGAGACAGGGGAAGACCTACGAGCAGTACTTC. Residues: CASSLHLTRQGKTYEQYF.